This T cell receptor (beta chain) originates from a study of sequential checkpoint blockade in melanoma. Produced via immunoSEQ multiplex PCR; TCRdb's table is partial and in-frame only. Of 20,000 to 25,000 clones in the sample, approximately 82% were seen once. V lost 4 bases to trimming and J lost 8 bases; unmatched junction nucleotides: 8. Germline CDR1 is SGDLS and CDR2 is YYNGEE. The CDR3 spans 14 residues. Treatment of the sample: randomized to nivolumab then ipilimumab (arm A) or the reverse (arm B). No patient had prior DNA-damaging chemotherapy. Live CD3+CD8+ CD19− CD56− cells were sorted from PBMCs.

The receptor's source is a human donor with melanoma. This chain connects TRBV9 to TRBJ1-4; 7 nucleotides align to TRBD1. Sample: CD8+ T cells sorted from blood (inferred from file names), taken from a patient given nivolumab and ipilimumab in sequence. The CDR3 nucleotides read TGTGCCAGCAGCATGGGACAGAACTCCGAAAAACTGTTTTTT. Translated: CASSMGQNSEKLFF.